This T cell receptor (beta chain) was profiled in a study of beta chain features in type 1 diabetes. Study results and limitations: Researchers reported that naive, central memory and Treg TCRB repertoires appeared more similar in patients than in healthy donors. Small HLA sub-analyses could not settle whether HLA shapes TCRB rearrangement. Although PCR might favor shorter templates, it would do so equally in patients and controls.

The CDR3 loop spans 14 amino acids. Germline CDR1 and CDR2: LGHNA and YSLEER. V lost 4 bases to trimming and J lost 2 bases; unmatched junction nucleotides: 1. This clone was seen a handful of times. Its specificity is not known. Since all of the isolated RNA was reverse transcribed, expressed TCRB transcripts were what got sequenced. Libraries were prepared by immunoSEQ multiplex PCR; TCRdb keeps only in-frame clonotypes and omits some of them. The sample contains about 470,000 clones, about 29% of which appear only once. The chain is built from TRBV4-3 and TRBJ2-1; TRBD1 matches 8 bases. The sample consisted of naive CD4+ T cells from blood. This clonotype was obtained from a man aged 18 to 35 in good health. CDR3 in DNA: TGCGCCAGCAGCCGGGACAGGACCTACAATGAGCAGTTCTTC. It specifies CASSRDRTYNEQFF.